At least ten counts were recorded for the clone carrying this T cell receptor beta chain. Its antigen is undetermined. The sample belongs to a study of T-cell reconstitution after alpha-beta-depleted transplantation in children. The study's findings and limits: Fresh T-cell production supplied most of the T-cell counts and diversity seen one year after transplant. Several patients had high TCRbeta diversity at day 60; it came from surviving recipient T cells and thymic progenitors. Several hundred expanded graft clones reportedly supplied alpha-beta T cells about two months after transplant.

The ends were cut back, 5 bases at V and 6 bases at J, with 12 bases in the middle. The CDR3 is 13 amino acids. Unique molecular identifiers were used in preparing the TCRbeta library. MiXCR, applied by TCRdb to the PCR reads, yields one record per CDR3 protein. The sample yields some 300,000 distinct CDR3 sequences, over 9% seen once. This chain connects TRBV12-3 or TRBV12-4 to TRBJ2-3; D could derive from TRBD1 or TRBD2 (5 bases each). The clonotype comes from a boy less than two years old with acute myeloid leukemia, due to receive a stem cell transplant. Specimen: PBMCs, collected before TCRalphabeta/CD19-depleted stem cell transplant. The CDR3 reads CASSGTPDDTQYF. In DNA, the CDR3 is TGTGCCAGCAGTGGGACCCCAGATGATACGCAGTATTTT.